This T cell receptor beta chain was captured by sequencing in a study of beta chain features in type 1 diabetes (dated by TCRdb to the late 2010s). About the full investigation: Patients and healthy donors did not differ in mean age, gender distribution, total cell number or subset yield. A total of 107,917,701 sorted cells were examined across all samples, and the number of cells per subset was strongly correlated with RNA yield. In the study, recently diagnosed type 1 diabetes patients and matched healthy donors were compared on the TCRB repertoires of their sorted circulating CD4+ T cell subsets. Regulatory and stem cell-like memory subsets were isolated from only 8 patients and about eight healthy donors, whereas naive and central memory subsets came from all 28 donors.

As encoded in the germline V gene, CDR1 is SQVTM while CDR2 is ANQGSEA. The CDR3 spans 15 residues, from the cysteine through the phenylalanine. CDR3 DNA only is kept here, 45 bases in frame from base 1. V lost 7 bases and J lost 3 bases, and the count of bases not matched to a germline gene is 14. A single peripheral blood draw of 95 to 150 mL on average was collected from each donor into heparinised tubes. Naive, central memory, regulatory and stem cell-like memory CD4+ T cells were sorted on a BD FACSAria II using a panel including CD45RO, CCR7, CD25, CD127, CD95 and CD27. All sorted populations exceeded 95% purity. PBMCs were isolated immediately by Lymphoprep density gradient centrifugation and stained directly without culture. So that batch effects would be minimized, each experiment stained and sorted samples in pairs, pairing one healthy donor with one patient. The High Capacity cDNA Reverse Transcription Kit was used to reverse transcribe all of the isolated RNA, meaning that expressed TCRB transcripts were what got sequenced. Deep immunoSEQ sequencing was performed on naive, central memory and regulatory T cell samples, with an average of roughly 3.5 million total reads per sample. After sorted cells were lysed in RLT buffer, RNA was extracted with DNase-treated RNeasy Micro or Mini kits, with the choice depending on cell number. Each cell subset was processed on its own to prevent cross-contamination, while patient and healthy donor samples were processed together. The immunoSEQ multiplex PCR was used to amplify TCRB sequences from cDNA, generating 87-bp fragments that spanned the CDR3 region. Sequencing of the amplicons was done on the Illumina HiSeq platform. For the original study's pipeline: Synthetic template baselines were used to correct PCR bias computationally, reads within Hamming distance 2 were collapsed, and singletons that could not be merged were discarded. Reads were aligned against IMGT to assign V, D and J genes, CDR3 length and insertions or deletions at six rearrangement sites. Clonotype counts were normalized to sorted cell number within each subset before computing true diversity and Gini coefficients with the tcR R package. The overlap coefficient, calculated on TCRB nucleotide sequences, was used to quantify repertoire sharing. Out-of-frame TCRB sequences from naive cells were analyzed as a proxy for the pre-selection repertoire. TCRdb carries this immuneACCESS record with in-frame sequences only. Its versions omit some clonotypes, under half of them owing to an unresolved V gene in the studies checked, with the rest unexplained. V, J and clone size reflect that table, while D and trimming were determined from the DNA. This sample lists 500,000 to 850,000 clones; roughly 13% were detected once. The ten most abundant clones make up around 0.04% of the sample.

In this sample, this clone turned up a few times. Its cognate antigen has yet to be identified. No per-base quality is available; no much larger clone lies one base away. What the authors observed across the whole study: Because the HLA sub-analyses included only small numbers of individuals, any influence of HLA type on TCRB rearrangement was left unresolved. Patients with type 1 diabetes made fewer insertions and deleted more nucleotides at VDJ recombination sites, implying thymic rearrangement abnormalities. Naive, central memory and regulatory TCRB repertoires appeared to be more similar among patients than among healthy donors. Because cDNA was sequenced instead of genomic DNA, highly expressing activated cells could be over-represented, though the groups showed no difference in activation or CD3 levels. PCR might favor shorter templates, but patient and control samples were amplified and corrected together, so any skew would affect both groups equally. Type 1 diabetes patients showed a moderate but significant shortening of TCRB CDR3 length in all four CD4+ subsets.

This TCR came from a man between 18 and 35 years old with type 1 diabetes. Recombination connected TRBV29-1 to TRBJ1-2, with 7 bases in between that match TRBD1. Specimen: naive CD4+ T cells from blood. The sample's cell subset or site label, in plain terms: true naive CD4+ T cells. The DNA is as follows: TGCAGCGCGTTCGACAGGGAGGCTAACTACTATGGCTACACCTTC. Translated, it gives CSAFDREANYYGYTF.